This T cell receptor beta chain appears in the sequencing data of a study of control samples from healthy donors and cancer patients. The germline V gene has CDR1 MNHEY and CDR2 SVGAGI. V shed 4 bases and J shed 0 bases, with 13 bases lying between them. The CDR3 runs 15 residues. The table came from immunoSEQ multiplex PCR; TCRdb's copy has only in-frame clones and leaves some out. The data hold 85,000 to 95,000 clones, with 91% observed a single time. The sequence was collected from a woman under 40 in good health. The chain couples TRBV6-5 to TRBJ2-7; D is perhaps TRBD1 or TRBD2 (5 bases each). Sequenced material: blood. Written as DNA, the CDR3 is TGTGCCAGCAGTTCCCCGGGACGGAGCTCCTACGAGCAGTACTTC. This encodes CASSSPGRSSYEQYF.